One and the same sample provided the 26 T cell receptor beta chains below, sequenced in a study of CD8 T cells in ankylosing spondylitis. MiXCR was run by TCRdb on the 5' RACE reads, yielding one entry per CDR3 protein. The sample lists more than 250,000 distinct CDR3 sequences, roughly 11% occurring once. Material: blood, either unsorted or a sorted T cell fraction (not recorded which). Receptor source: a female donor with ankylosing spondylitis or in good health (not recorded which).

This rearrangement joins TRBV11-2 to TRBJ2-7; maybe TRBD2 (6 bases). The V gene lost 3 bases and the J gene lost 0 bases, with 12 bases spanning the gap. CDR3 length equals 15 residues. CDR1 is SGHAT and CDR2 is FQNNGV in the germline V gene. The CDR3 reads CASSLAGIYSYEQYF. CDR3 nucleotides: TGTGCCAGCAGCTTGGCGGGGATATACTCCTACGAGCAGTACTTC. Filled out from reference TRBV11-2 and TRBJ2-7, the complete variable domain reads EAGVAQSPRYKIIEKRQSVAFWCNPISGHATLYWYQQILGQGPKLLIQFQNNGVVDDSQLPKDRFSAERLKGVDSTLKIQPAKLEDSAVYLCASSLAGIYSYEQYFGPGTRLTVT.

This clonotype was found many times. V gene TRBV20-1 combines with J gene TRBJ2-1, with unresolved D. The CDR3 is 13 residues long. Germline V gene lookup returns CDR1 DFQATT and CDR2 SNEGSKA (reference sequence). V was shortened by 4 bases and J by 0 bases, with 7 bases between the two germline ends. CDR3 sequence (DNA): TGCAGTGCTAAAGGTAGCTCCTACAATGAGCAGTTCTTC. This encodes CSAKGSSYNEQFF.

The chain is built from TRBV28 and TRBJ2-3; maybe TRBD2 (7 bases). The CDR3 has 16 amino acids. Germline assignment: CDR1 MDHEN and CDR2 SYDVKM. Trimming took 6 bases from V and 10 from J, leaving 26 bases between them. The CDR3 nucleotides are TGTGCCAGCAGCTCGCCGGCCGGACTAGGGGGGGATGCGCAGTATTTT. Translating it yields CASSSPAGLGGDAQYF.

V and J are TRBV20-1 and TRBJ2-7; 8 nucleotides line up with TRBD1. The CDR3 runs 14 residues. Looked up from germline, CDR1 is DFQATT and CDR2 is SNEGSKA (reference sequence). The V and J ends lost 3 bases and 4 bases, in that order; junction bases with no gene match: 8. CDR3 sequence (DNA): TGCAGTGCTAGCCAGGGGGCGATAAGGTACGAGCAGTACTTC. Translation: CSASQGAIRYEQYF.

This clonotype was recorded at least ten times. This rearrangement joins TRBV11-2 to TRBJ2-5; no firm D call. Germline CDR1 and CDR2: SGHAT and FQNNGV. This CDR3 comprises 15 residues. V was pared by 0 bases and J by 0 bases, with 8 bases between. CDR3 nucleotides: TGTGCCAGCAGCTTAGATTTCCAGGACCAAGAGACCCAGTACTTC. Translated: CASSLDFQDQETQYF.

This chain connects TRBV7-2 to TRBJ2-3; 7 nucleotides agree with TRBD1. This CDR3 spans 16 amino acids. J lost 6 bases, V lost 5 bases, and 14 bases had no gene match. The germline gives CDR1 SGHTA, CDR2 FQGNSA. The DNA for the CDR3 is TGTGCCAGCAGCCCCCGACAGGGTTTATCCGCGGATACGCAGTATTTT. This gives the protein CASSPRQGLSADTQYF.

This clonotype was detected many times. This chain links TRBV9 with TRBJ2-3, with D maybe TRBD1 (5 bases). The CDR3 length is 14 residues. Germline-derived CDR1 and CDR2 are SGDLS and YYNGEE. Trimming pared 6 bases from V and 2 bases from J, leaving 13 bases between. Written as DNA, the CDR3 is TGTGCCAGCACCCTTGACAGAGACACAGATACGCAGTATTTT. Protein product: CASTLDRDTDTQYF.

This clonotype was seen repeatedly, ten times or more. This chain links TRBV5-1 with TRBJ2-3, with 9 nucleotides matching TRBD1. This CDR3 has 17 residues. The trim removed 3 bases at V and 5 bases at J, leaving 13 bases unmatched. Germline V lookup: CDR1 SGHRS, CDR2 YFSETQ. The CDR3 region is CASSYWPGQGIRDTQYF. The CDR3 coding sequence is TGCGCCAGCAGCTACTGGCCGGGACAGGGCATTAGAGATACGCAGTATTTT.

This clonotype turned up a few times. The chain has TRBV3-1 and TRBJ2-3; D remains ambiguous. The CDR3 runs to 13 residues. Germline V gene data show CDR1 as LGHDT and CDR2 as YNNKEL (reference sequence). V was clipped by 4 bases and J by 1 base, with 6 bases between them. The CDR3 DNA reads TGTGCCAGCAGCCGAAGGGGCACAGATACGCAGTATTTT. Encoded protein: CASSRRGTDTQYF.

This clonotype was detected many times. The CDR3 DNA is TGTGCCAGCAGCTTAGGTCCGGCTTGGGGGTCGACTAATGAAAAACTGTTTTTT. It codes for CASSLGPAWGSTNEKLFF. The chain recombines TRBV11-2 with TRBJ1-4, with D possibly being TRBD1 (5 bases). The CDR3 length is 18 residues. Per germline, CDR1 SGHAT and CDR2 FQNNGV. Trimming pared 1 base from V and 2 bases from J, leaving 17 bases between.

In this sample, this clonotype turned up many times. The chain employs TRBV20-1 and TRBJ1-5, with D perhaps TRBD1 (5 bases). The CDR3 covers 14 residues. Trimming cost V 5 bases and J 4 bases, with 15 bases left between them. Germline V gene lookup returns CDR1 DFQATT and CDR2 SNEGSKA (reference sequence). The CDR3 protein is CSAPPRGQNQPQHF. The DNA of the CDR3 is TGCAGTGCTCCCCCCCGGGGCCAGAATCAGCCCCAGCATTTT.

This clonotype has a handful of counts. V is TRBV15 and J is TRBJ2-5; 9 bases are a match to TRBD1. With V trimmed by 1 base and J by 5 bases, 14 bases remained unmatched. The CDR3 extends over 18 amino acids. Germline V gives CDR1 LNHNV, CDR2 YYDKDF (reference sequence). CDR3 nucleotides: TGTGCCACCAGCAGAGTTCCTATGGGGACAGGGAATTTGGAGACCCAGTACTTC. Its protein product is CATSRVPMGTGNLETQYF.

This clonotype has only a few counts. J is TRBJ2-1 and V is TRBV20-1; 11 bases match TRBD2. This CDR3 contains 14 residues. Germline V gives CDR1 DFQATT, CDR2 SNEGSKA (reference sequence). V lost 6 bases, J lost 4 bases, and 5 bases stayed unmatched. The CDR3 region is CSAVGTSGYNEQFF. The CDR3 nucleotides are TGCAGTGCCGTAGGGACTAGCGGATACAATGAGCAGTTCTTC.

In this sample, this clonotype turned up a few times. The CDR3 is CASSPAAANTQYF. CDR3 nucleotides: TGTGCCAGTAGTCCGGCAGCGGCTAATACGCAGTATTTT. The V call is TRBV19, the J call TRBJ2-3; D may be TRBD2 (5 bases). V was clipped by 5 bases and J by 7 bases, with 13 bases between them. Germline lookup yields CDR1 LNHDA and CDR2 SQIVND (reference sequence). The CDR3 spans 13 residues.

The CDR3 sequence: CSARDRGAGAFNQPQHF. CDR3 DNA sequence: TGCAGTGCTAGAGATCGGGGGGCAGGGGCGTTCAATCAGCCCCAGCATTTT. The rearrangement joins TRBV20-1 to TRBJ1-5; possibly TRBD1 for D (6 bases). V lost 0 bases and J lost 3, with 18 bases in between. The CDR3 has 17 amino acids. Germline CDR1 reads DFQATT; CDR2 reads SNEGSKA (reference sequence).

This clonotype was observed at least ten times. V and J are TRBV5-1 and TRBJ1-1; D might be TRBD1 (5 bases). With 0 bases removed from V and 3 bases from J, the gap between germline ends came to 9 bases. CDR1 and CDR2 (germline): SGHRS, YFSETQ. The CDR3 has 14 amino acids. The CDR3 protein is CASSLAGTDTEAFF. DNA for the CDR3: TGCGCCAGCAGCTTGGCCGGGACGGACACTGAAGCTTTCTTT.

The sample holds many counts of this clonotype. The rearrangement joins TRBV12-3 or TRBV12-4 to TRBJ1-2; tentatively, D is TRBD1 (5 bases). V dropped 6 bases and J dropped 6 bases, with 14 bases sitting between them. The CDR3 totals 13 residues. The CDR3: CASRAGGSHGYTF. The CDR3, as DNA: TGTGCCAGCAGGGCCGGGGGGTCTCATGGCTACACCTTC.

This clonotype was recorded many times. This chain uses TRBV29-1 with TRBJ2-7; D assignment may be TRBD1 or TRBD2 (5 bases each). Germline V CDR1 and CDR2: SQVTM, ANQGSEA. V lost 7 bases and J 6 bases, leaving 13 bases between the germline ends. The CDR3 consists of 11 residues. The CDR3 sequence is CSGGTSGEQYF. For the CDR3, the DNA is TGCAGCGGTGGGACGTCCGGCGAGCAGTACTTC.

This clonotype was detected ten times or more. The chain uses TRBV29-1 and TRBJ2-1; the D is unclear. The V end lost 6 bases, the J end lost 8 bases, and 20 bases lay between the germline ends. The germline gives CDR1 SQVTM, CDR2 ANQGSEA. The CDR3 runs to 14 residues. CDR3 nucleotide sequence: TGCAGCGTGGCTAGGGCTAGTACGGCCGATGAGCAGTTCTTC. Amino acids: CSVARASTADEQFF.

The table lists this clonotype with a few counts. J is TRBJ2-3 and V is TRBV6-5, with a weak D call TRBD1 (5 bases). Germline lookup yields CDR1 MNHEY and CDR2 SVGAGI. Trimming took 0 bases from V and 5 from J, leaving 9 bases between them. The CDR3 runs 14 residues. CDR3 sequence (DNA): TGTGCCAGCAGTTACTCTGGGGCTGAAGATACGCAGTATTTT. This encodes CASSYSGAEDTQYF.

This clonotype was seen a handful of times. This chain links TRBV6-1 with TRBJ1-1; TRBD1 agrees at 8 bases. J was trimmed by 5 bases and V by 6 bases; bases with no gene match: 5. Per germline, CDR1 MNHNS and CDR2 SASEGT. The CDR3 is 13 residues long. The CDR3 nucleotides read TGTGCCAGCAGGAGGACAGGGAATACTGAAGCTTTCTTT. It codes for CASRRTGNTEAFF.

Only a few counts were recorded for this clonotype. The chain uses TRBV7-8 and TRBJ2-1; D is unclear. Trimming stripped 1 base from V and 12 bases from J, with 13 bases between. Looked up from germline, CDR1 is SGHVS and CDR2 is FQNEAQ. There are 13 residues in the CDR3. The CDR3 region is CASSLGNKGRQFF. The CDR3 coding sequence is TGTGCCAGCAGCTTAGGGAACAAGGGAAGGCAGTTCTTC.

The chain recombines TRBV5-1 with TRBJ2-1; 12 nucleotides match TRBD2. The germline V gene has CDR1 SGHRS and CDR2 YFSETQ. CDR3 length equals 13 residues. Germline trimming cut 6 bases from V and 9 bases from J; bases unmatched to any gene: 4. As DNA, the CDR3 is TGCGCCAGCACGCTAGCGGGAGGGGCTGAGCAGTTCTTC. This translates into CASTLAGGAEQFF.

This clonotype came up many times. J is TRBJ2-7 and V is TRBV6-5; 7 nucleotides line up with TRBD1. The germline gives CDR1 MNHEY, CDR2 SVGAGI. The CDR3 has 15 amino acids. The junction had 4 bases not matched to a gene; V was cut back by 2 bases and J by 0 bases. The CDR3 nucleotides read TGTGCCAGCAGTTACGACAGGGTTCCCTCCTACGAGCAGTACTTC. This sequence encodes CASSYDRVPSYEQYF.

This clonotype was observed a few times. Here the CDR3 reads CSAYPSGYTDTQYF. For the CDR3, the DNA is TGCAGTGCTTACCCCAGCGGGTACACAGATACGCAGTATTTT. This chain connects TRBV20-1 to TRBJ2-3, with a possible D match to TRBD2 (6 bases). Trimming removed 5 bases from V and 2 bases from J, with 14 bases in between. The germline gives CDR1 DFQATT, CDR2 SNEGSKA (reference sequence). The CDR3 sequence is 14 residues long.

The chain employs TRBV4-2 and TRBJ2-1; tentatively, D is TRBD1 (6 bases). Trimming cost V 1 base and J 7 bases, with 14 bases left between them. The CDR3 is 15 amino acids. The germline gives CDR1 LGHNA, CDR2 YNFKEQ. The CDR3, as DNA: TGTGCCAGCAGCCAAGTTTCTACCCAGGGGAATGAGCAGTTCTTC. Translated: CASSQVSTQGNEQFF.